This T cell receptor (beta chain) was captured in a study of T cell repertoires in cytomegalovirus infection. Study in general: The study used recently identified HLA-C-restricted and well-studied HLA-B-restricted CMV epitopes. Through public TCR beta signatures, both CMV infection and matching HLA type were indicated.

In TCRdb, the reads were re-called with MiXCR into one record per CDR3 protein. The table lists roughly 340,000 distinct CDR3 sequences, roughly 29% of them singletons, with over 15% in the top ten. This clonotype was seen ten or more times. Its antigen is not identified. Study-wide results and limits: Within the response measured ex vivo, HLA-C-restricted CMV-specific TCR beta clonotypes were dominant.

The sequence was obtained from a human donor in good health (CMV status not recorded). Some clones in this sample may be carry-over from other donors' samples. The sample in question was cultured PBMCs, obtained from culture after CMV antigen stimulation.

The CDR3 nucleotides read TGTGCCAGCAGTTCCGCGGGACTAGTCGGAGAGACCCAGTACTTC. It codes for CASSSAGLVGETQYF. V gene TRBV7-2 combines with J gene TRBJ2-5; 8 nucleotides agree with TRBD2. J lost 4 bases, V lost 6 bases, and 10 bases had no gene match. The CDR3 contains 15 residues. CDR1 and CDR2 (germline): SGHTA, FQGNSA.